These 7 T cell receptor beta chains came from one sample sequenced in a study of read filtering for tumor transcriptome and immune sequencing. Molecular barcoded adaptors covering alpha/delta and beta/gamma chains were used on 400 ng RNA. TCRdb redid the calling of the reads with MiXCR, one entry per CDR3 protein. Found here are 30,000 to 40,000 distinct CDR3 sequences, approximately 10% of them singletons; the top ten hold around 35%. The sample was a population of CD138-negative cells sorted from bone marrow. The receptors were gathered from a donor aged 40 or over with multiple myeloma.

This clonotype appeared many times. This chain connects TRBV5-4 to TRBJ2-3; D gene unclear. This CDR3 comprises 15 residues. Germline V CDR1 and CDR2: SGHNT, YYREEE (reference sequence). The V and J ends lost 3 bases and 3 bases respectively, with 14 bases between them. The CDR3 DNA reads TGTGCCAGCAGCTCAAGTGGTTATGGGACAGATACGCAGTATTTT. As protein: CASSSSGYGTDTQYF.

This clonotype was counted many times. V is TRBV10-3 and J is TRBJ2-3, with 10 positions matching TRBD2. Trimming at V came to 3 bases and at J to 6 bases, leaving 9 bases not matched to a gene. Germline CDR1 ENHRY, CDR2 SYGVKD. This CDR3 region has 16 residues. The CDR3 DNA sequence: TGTGCCATCAGTGAAGCCCAGCGGGGGGGCCGGGATACGCAGTATTTT. It is translated as CAISEAQRGGRDTQYF.

Comment on this clonotype: A much larger clone lies a single base off, so this may be a read error. CDR3 coding DNA: TGCAGTGCTAGATCCGCGGGGGACTTTCACAATGGGCAGTTCTTC. Residues: CSARSAGDFHNGQFF. V and J are TRBV20-1 and TRBJ2-1; 7 nucleotides agree with TRBD2. Per the germline V gene, CDR1 is DFQATT and CDR2 is SNEGSKA (reference sequence). The CDR3 sequence is 15 residues long.

There are many counts of this clonotype. The chain uses TRBV20-1 and TRBJ1-1, with D hard to call. The CDR3 is 14 amino acids. Trimming left V 0 bases short and J 5 bases short, with 13 bases between. Germline assignment: CDR1 DFQATT and CDR2 SNEGSKA (reference sequence). As DNA, the CDR3 is TGCAGTGCTAGAGATTATATCTCGGGGACTGAAGCTTTCTTT. Translation gives CSARDYISGTEAFF.

This clonotype was counted at least ten times. The J gene is TRBJ1-2, the V gene TRBV28; the D is unclear. The V gene lost 2 bases and the J gene lost 4 bases, with 8 bases spanning the gap. The germline V gene encodes CDR1 MDHEN and CDR2 SYDVKM. The CDR3 totals 13 residues. This chain's CDR3 is CASSLPELYGYTF. The CDR3 DNA reads as TGTGCCAGCAGTTTACCCGAACTCTATGGCTACACCTTC.

This clonotype was picked up many times. The V gene is TRBV29-1, the J gene TRBJ1-4, with D perhaps matching TRBD1 (5 bases). The CDR3 is made up of 14 amino acids. Germline values: CDR1 SQVTM, CDR2 ANQGSEA. Between the trimmed V and J ends, which lost 6 bases and 2 bases, there was a span of 13 bases. CDR3 loop: CSVTPRATNEKLFF. As DNA, the CDR3 is TGCAGCGTCACCCCCAGGGCGACTAATGAAAAACTGTTTTTT.

This clonotype was detected ten times or more. The chain has TRBV13 and TRBJ2-7; a possible D gene is TRBD1 (6 bases). In germline, CDR1 is PRHDT, CDR2 FYEKMQ (reference sequence). V was shortened by 6 bases and J by 7 bases, with 22 bases between the two germline ends. The CDR3 sequence is 15 residues long. The CDR3 reads CASRPHRDGTREQYF. DNA for the CDR3: TGTGCCAGCAGGCCCCACAGGGACGGAACCCGGGAGCAGTACTTC.